This T cell receptor (beta chain) was sequenced during a study of T cell clonotyping in hematopoietic cell transplantation. General observations from the study: Higher Inverse Simpson Index values in graft donor and pretransplant recipient predicted broader posttransplant TCR diversity.

Concerning this clone: What it binds is unknown.

Sequenced by immunoSEQ multiplex PCR; TCRdb stores in-frame clones only, minus some. The profile shows about 3,000 clones, around four fifths of them singletons. Looked up from germline, CDR1 is GTSNPN and CDR2 is SVGIG (reference sequence). This CDR3 has 13 residues. The ends were cut back, 1 base at V and 6 bases at J, with 10 bases in the middle. Sample: peripheral blood mononuclear cells, taken 30 days after allogeneic stem cell transplant. This sequence was found in a male patient in his sixties who had an allogeneic stem cell transplant, so T cells may come from the graft donor. Some clones in this sample may be carry-over from other donors' samples. V is TRBV30 and J is TRBJ1-5, with D possibly TRBD1 on 5 matching bases. The CDR3 sequence: CAWSGGSGQPQHF. For the CDR3, the DNA is TGTGCCTGGAGTGGGGGGAGCGGTCAGCCCCAGCATTTT. The complete variable domain, with remaining parts taken from reference TRBV30 and TRBJ1-5, reads SQTIHQWPATLVQPVGSPLSLECTVEGTSNPNLYWYRQAAGRGLQLLFYSVGIGQISSEVPQNLSASRPQDRQFILSSKKLLLSDSGFYLCAWSGGSGQPQHFGDGTRLSIL.